The clone carrying this TCR beta chain was picked up a small number of times. This same CDR3 is encoded by further DNA sequences in the sample. The test was conducted at deep level. In the original processing: ImmunoSEQ output lacked quality scores and full-length reads, limiting matched filtering. Sequencing used immunoSEQ multiplex PCR; TCRdb keeps in-frame clones, though not all of them. V and J calls and clone size come straight from that table; D and trimming were deduced from the DNA. The table shows approximately 2,000,000 clones, with about nine tenths occurring only once. These data are taken from a study of shared clonotypes between healthy human individuals. Study overall: A few men and a couple of women, aged 18 to 49, were donors.

All the donors were Caucasian adults who lived in Nashville, Tennessee. This receptor was obtained from a man aged 18 to 30 in good health. Some clones in this sample may be carry-over from other donors' samples. Sequenced: naive CD4+ T cells from PBMCs. The subset was: CD45RA+ positively selected.

DNA of the CDR3: TGTGCCAGCAGCTTAAACTCTGGAAACACCATATATTTT. Translated, it gives CASSLNSGNTIYF. The gene calls are TRBV7-3 and TRBJ1-3; no reliable D call. This CDR3 contains 13 residues. With 1 base removed from V and 0 bases from J, the gap between germline ends came to 1 base. Per the germline V gene, CDR1 is SGHTA and CDR2 is FQGTGA.